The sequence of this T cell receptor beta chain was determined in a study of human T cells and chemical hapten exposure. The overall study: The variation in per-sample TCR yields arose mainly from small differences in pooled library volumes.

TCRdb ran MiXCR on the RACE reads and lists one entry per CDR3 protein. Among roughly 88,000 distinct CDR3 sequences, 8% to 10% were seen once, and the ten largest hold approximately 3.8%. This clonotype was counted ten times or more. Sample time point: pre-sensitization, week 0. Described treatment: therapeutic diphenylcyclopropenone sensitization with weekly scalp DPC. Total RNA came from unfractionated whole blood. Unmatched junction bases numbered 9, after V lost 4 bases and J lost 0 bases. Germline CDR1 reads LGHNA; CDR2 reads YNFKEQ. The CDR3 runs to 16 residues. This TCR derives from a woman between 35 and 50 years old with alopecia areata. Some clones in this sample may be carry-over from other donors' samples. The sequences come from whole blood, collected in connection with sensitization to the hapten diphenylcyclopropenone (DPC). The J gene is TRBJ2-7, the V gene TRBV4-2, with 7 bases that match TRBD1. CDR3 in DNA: TGTGCCAGCAGCCCAAAGTGGTGGGACAGCTCCTACGAGCAGTACTTC. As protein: CASSPKWWDSSYEQYF.